This T cell receptor (beta chain) was documented in a study of cytomegalovirus exposure and HLA in healthy donors. Trimming pared 7 bases from V and 4 bases from J, leaving 14 bases between. CDR1 and CDR2 from the germline V gene are MDHEN and SYDVKM. This CDR3 is built from 14 residues. This clone showed up just once. The PCR contained 60 Vbeta and 13 Jbeta primers. This table comes from immunoSEQ multiplex PCR, and its TCRdb copy is limited to in-frame clones, with some not included. The data hold about 160,000 clones, with 70% to 80% observed a single time. The sample taken for sequencing was PBMCs. V gene TRBV28 combines with J gene TRBJ2-1, with a tentative D call TRBD2 (5 bases). The receptor was isolated from a man between 35 and 55 years old in good health and CMV-seronegative. CDR3 amino acids: CASTLSGLYNEQFF. The DNA of the CDR3 is TGTGCCAGCACCCTAAGCGGATTATACAATGAGCAGTTCTTC.